Listed here are 21 T cell receptor beta chains from one sample, sequenced in a study of cytomegalovirus exposure and HLA in healthy donors. Sequencing was performed with immunoSEQ multiplex PCR; in TCRdb, only in-frame clones are kept and a portion is missing. The sample includes about 120,000 clones, 70% to 90% of them seen just once. The sample consisted of PBMCs. These receptors were collected from a young woman in good health and CMV-seropositive.

The V call is TRBV29-1, the J call TRBJ1-4; 11 bases line up with TRBD1. Trimming at V came to 7 bases and at J to 5 bases, leaving 6 bases not matched to a gene. In germline, CDR1 is SQVTM, CDR2 ANQGSEA. The CDR3 loop spans 14 amino acids. CDR3 nucleotides: TGCAGCGCCGCGGACAGGGGGCGGAATGAAAAACTGTTTTTT. Amino acid sequence: CSAADRGRNEKLFF.

This clone was counted once. The chain is built from TRBV11-2 and TRBJ1-2; 9 bases are shared with TRBD1. The J segment lost 8 bases and the V segment lost 1 base, leaving 11 bases of the junction unmatched. There are 16 residues in the CDR3. Looked up from germline, CDR1 is SGHAT and CDR2 is FQNNGV. The CDR3 spells CASSLGKQQGARGYTF. The DNA of the CDR3 is TGTGCCAGCAGCTTAGGGAAGCAACAGGGGGCGCGGGGCTACACCTTC.

The chain links TRBV10-3 to TRBJ1-2, with 8 bases that match TRBD1. Losses at the gene ends were 8 bases for V and 7 bases for J; bases not matched to a gene: 9. Germline CDR1 is ENHRY and CDR2 is SYGVKD. The CDR3 sequence is 13 residues long. The CDR3 loop is CAIYGQGGVGYTF. The CDR3 coding sequence is TGTGCCATCTACGGACAGGGAGGGGTTGGCTACACCTTC.

CDR3 sequence reads: CASSQDGQGRGHQPQHF. In nucleotides, the CDR3 is TGCGCCAGCAGCCAAGACGGCCAGGGGAGGGGTCATCAGCCCCAGCATTTT. This sequence joins TRBV4-1 and TRBJ1-5; D is possibly TRBD1 (6 bases). Between the trimmed V and J ends, which lost 0 bases and 5 bases, there was a span of 17 bases. Germline V CDR1 and CDR2: MGHRA, YSYEKL. CDR3 length: 17 residues.

In its sample, this clone was seen once. The rearrangement uses TRBV2 and TRBJ2-1, with 9 bases identical to TRBD2. Germline CDR1 reads SNHLY; CDR2 reads FYNNEI. The trim removed 5 bases at V and 7 bases at J, leaving 6 bases unmatched. The CDR3 has 14 residues. The CDR3 sequence is CASSSGRKGNEQFF. CDR3 DNA sequence: TGTGCCAGCAGTAGCGGGAGGAAGGGGAATGAGCAGTTCTTC.

The genes are TRBV15 and TRBJ1-5, with a tentative D call TRBD1 (5 bases). Germline V gene data show CDR1 as LNHNV and CDR2 as YYDKDF (reference sequence). V was shortened by 3 bases and J by 2 bases, with 14 bases between the two germline ends. The CDR3 is 16 amino acids. The CDR3 protein is CATSSEFPTGNQPQHF. CDR3 nucleotides: TGTGCCACCAGCAGTGAGTTTCCGACAGGCAATCAGCCCCAGCATTTT.

The J gene is TRBJ1-1, the V gene TRBV4-2; possibly TRBD1 for D (5 bases). The CDR3 runs to 16 residues. V shed 1 base and J shed 7 bases, with 19 bases lying between them. The germline gives CDR1 LGHNA, CDR2 YNFKEQ. In DNA form, the CDR3 reads TGTGCCAGCAGCCAAGGCGGGGGGACCAAGTGGGATGAAGCTTTCTTT. Amino acids: CASSQGGGTKWDEAFF.

The CDR3 DNA follows: TGTGCCAGCAGCCCACGGACAGGTGCCTTCTATGGCTACACCTTC. Protein product: CASSPRTGAFYGYTF. The chain has TRBV13 and TRBJ1-2; 7 bases are shared with TRBD1. This CDR3 has 15 residues. Germline CDR1 PRHDT, CDR2 FYEKMQ (reference sequence). Trimming took 5 bases from V and 4 from J; bases not matched to a gene: 10.

This rearrangement joins TRBV14 to TRBJ1-2; 7 positions match TRBD1. CDR1 and CDR2 from the germline V gene are SGHDN and FVKESK. Germline trimming cut 1 base from V and 6 bases from J; bases unmatched to any gene: 8. This CDR3 spans 15 amino acids. The CDR3 region is CASSQVPDRAHGYTF. The CDR3 DNA follows: TGTGCCAGCAGCCAAGTTCCCGACAGGGCCCATGGCTACACCTTC.

This clone occurred a few times. J is TRBJ1-1 and V is TRBV7-9; 7 nucleotides align to TRBD1. Germline trimming cut 4 bases from V and 7 bases from J; bases unmatched to any gene: 15. The length of the CDR3 is 16 residues. Germline loops: CDR1 SEHNR, CDR2 FQNEAQ (reference sequence). Written as DNA, the CDR3 is TGTGCCAGCAGCTGGCCCCGACAGGGCGAAGCGATTGAAGCTTTCTTT. It encodes CASSWPRQGEAIEAFF.

The gene calls are TRBV28 and TRBJ2-7; no firm D call. Trimming pared 3 bases from V and 2 bases from J, leaving 8 bases between. This CDR3 has 13 residues. CDR1 and CDR2 (germline): MDHEN, SYDVKM. The DNA for the CDR3 is TGTGCCAGCAGTTTGAGCCCCCCCTACGAGCAGTACTTC. This codes for CASSLSPPYEQYF.

The chain uses TRBV11-1 and TRBJ2-7; 8 bases are a match to TRBD2. CDR3 size: 13 residues. The germline V gene has CDR1 SGHAT and CDR2 FQDESV (reference sequence). V lost 8 bases and J lost 6; bases outside the gene matches: 9. CDR3: CASRGGRDPEQYF. The CDR3 nucleotides read TGTGCCAGCCGGGGGGGGCGCGACCCCGAGCAGTACTTC.

This clone was seen a single time. The chain has TRBV7-2 and TRBJ1-5; 7 nucleotides line up with TRBD1. After removal of 0 bases from V and 3 bases from J, the junction contained 5 bases not matched to a gene. The germline gives CDR1 SGHTA, CDR2 FQGNSA. The CDR3 extends over 16 amino acids. CDR3 nucleotide sequence: TGTGCCAGCAGCTTAGCTGGCAGGGGGAACAATCAGCCCCAGCATTTT. Protein sequence: CASSLAGRGNNQPQHF.

The V call is TRBV9, the J call TRBJ1-3; perhaps TRBD1 as D (6 bases). This CDR3 has 16 amino acids. V lost 1 base and J 2 bases, leaving 13 bases between the germline ends. In germline, CDR1 is SGDLS, CDR2 YYNGEE. CDR3 nucleotides: TGTGCCAGCAGCGTAACAGGGTCAGGCGCTGGAAACACCATATATTTT. Translation: CASSVTGSGAGNTIYF. The whole variable domain, remainder taken from reference TRBV9 and TRBJ1-3, is DSGVTQTPKHLITATGQRVTLRCSPRSGDLSVYWYQQSLDQGLQFLIQYYNGEERAKGNILERFSAQQFPDLHSELNLSSLELGDSALYFCASSVTGSGAGNTIYFGEGSWLTVV.

The chain uses TRBV5-6 and TRBJ2-5; 10 bases line up with TRBD2. V lost 1 base, J lost 2 bases, and 5 bases stayed unmatched. There are 16 residues in the CDR3. The germline V gene has CDR1 SGHDT and CDR2 YYEEEE. CDR3 loop: CASSLIAGGRQETQYF. CDR3 in DNA: TGTGCCAGCAGCTTGATAGCGGGGGGACGGCAAGAGACCCAGTACTTC.

V and J are TRBV15 and TRBJ2-3; 15 bases match TRBD2. The germline V gene has CDR1 LNHNV and CDR2 YYDKDF (reference sequence). The ends lost 8 bases at V and 0 bases at J; junction bases unmatched: 6. The CDR3 has 17 amino acids. This CDR3 reads CATAGTSGGPSTDTQYF. As DNA, the CDR3 is TGTGCCACCGCGGGGACTAGCGGGGGGCCTAGCACAGATACGCAGTATTTT.

CDR3: CASSIGLFYGYTF. CDR3 sequence (DNA): TGTGCCAGTAGTATAGGACTTTTCTATGGCTACACCTTC. The chain employs TRBV19 and TRBJ1-2, with D unclear. CDR3 size: 13 residues. Germline assignment: CDR1 LNHDA and CDR2 SQIVND (reference sequence). V gave up 1 base and J gave up 4 bases, with 7 bases separating them.

Regarding this clone: Germline and junction disagree at one end, which may indicate a read error. The rearrangement links TRBV2 to TRBJ1-3; 7 bases agree with TRBD1. CDR3 size: 12 residues. Germline values: CDR1 SNHLY, CDR2 FYNNEI. The CDR3 nucleotides read TGTGCCAGCAGTGAAGCGCTTAGGGGACAGAGATTT. Its protein is CASSEALRGQRF.

This chain joins TRBV4-1 and TRBJ1-1; the D is unclear. V lost 0 bases, J lost 1 base, and 12 bases lay in between. CDR1 is MGHRA and CDR2 is YSYEKL in the germline V gene. The CDR3 is 16 amino acids. This CDR3 is CASSQDRRGTNTEAFF. The DNA of the CDR3 is TGCGCCAGCAGCCAAGATCGGCGGGGAACGAACACTGAAGCTTTCTTT.

The chain has TRBV5-1 and TRBJ1-6; D is uncertain. Between the trimmed V and J ends, which lost 3 bases and 6 bases, there was a span of 7 bases. CDR3 size: 13 residues. Germline lookup yields CDR1 SGHRS and CDR2 YFSETQ. CDR3 sequence reads: CASSYTANSPLHF. The CDR3 nucleotides read TGCGCCAGCAGCTATACAGCTAATTCACCCCTCCACTTT.

In this sample, this clone turned up once. The V and J genes are TRBV5-4 and TRBJ2-3, with no clear D. The ends were cut back, 2 bases at V and 4 bases at J, with 11 bases in the middle. CDR1 and CDR2 from the germline V gene are SGHNT and YYREEE (reference sequence). The length of the CDR3 is 14 residues. The CDR3 loop reads CASSFSQAADTQYF. CDR3 DNA: TGTGCCAGCAGCTTCTCCCAGGCCGCAGATACGCAGTATTTT.